The clone carrying this TCR beta chain was recorded many times. As yet, its antigen is unknown. CD25-based Treg depletion was applied to purified naive CD4+ T cells. The V gene lost 7 bases and the J gene lost 11 bases, with 18 bases spanning the gap. The CDR3 extends over 14 amino acids. CDR1 and CDR2 (germline): MNHNS, SASEGT. Semi-nested PCR with Nested Universal Primer A followed constant-region reverse priming of full-length variable regions. TCRdb used MiXCR to reprocess the 5' RACE reads, holding one entry per CDR3 protein. This table has over 50,000 distinct CDR3 sequences, around 25% appearing once. The study's findings and limits: Tumor memory CD4+ T cell TCR gene usage clustered with blood and lymph node memory CD4+ cells and lymph node naive CD4+ cells. Tumor-infiltrating Treg TCR alpha and beta sequences overlapped most with tumor naive CD4+ T cells, then blood naive.

The chain combines TRBV6-1 with TRBJ1-6; D is unresolved. Input material: tumor-infiltrating naive CD4+ T cells sorted from the breast tumor. The subset is: naive CD4+ T cells, CD4+CD45RA+CD25-. The source of this sequence is a female donor with breast cancer. CDR3 in DNA: TGTGCCAGCACGGGCTTCTCTTATGGGACACCCCTCCACTTT. This gives the protein CASTGFSYGTPLHF.